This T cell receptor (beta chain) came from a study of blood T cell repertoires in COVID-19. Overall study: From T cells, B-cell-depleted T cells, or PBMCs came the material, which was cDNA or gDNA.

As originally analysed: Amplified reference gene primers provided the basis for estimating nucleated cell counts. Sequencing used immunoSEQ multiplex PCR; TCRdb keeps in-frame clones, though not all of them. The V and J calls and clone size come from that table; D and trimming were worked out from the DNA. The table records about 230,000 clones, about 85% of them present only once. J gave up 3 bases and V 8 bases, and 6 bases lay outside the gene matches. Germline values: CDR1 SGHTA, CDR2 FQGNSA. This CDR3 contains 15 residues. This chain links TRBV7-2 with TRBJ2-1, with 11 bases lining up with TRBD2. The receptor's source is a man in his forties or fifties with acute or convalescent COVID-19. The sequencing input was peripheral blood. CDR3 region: CASGGTSGIYNEQFF. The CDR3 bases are TGTGCCAGCGGAGGGACTAGCGGTATCTACAATGAGCAGTTCTTC.